Shown below are 13 T cell receptor beta chains from a single sample sequenced in a study of T cells in Graves' hyperthyroidism and ophthalmopathy. TCR beta CDR3 region amplification was performed from RNA transcripts. The study used the HTBI primer set for a first-round RT-PCR of the TCR CDR3. TCRdb reprocessed the multiplex PCR reads with MiXCR, giving one entry per CDR3 protein. The table lists around 540,000 distinct CDR3 sequences, 16% of them singletons. Source material: blood. The receptors stem from a woman aged 25 to 39 with Graves' ophthalmopathy.

This clonotype was seen ten or more times. V is TRBV20-1 and J is TRBJ2-7; the D gene is possibly TRBD2 (6 bases). The length of the CDR3 is 13 residues. V was shortened by 4 bases and J by 0 bases, with 10 bases between the two germline ends. Per germline, CDR1 DFQATT and CDR2 SNEGSKA (reference sequence). In nucleotides, the CDR3 is TGCAGTGCTAACGGAGGGAGCTCCTACGAGCAGTACTTC. It specifies CSANGGSSYEQYF.

Of note for this clonotype: Being one base from a much bigger clone, this may be a read error. The chain uses TRBV28 and TRBJ2-7; a weak D match, TRBD1 (6 bases). CDR3 length: 13 residues. Germline V CDR1 and CDR2: MDHEN, SYDVKM. The CDR3 nucleotides read TGTACCAGCAGTGAACAGGGAACCTACGAGCAGTACTTC. Protein: CTSSEQGTYEQYF. Full variable domain (missing parts from reference TRBV28 and TRBJ2-7): DVKVTQSSRYLVKRTGEKVFLECVQDMDHENMFWYRQDPGLGLRLIYFSYDVKMKEKGDIPEGYSVSREKKERFSLILESASTNQTSMYLCTSSEQGTYEQYFGPGTRLTVT.

The sample holds many counts of this clonotype. CDR3 residues: CASTYPGTGIGEQYF. CDR3 DNA: TGTGCCAGCACCTATCCAGGGACAGGGATCGGCGAGCAGTACTTC. The rearrangement links TRBV5-6 to TRBJ2-7; 9 bases are shared with TRBD1. Looked up from germline, CDR1 is SGHDT and CDR2 is YYEEEE. The CDR3 loop spans 15 amino acids. J was trimmed by 6 bases and V by 6 bases; bases with no gene match: 13. Variable domain in full (rest from reference TRBV5-6 and TRBJ2-7): DAGVTQSPTHLIKTRGQQVTLRCSPKSGHDTVSWYQQALGQGPQFIFQYYEEEERQRGNFPDRFSGHQFPNYSSELNVNALLLGDSALYLCASTYPGTGIGEQYFGPGTRLTVT.

V usage is TRBV4-1 and J usage is TRBJ2-4; D is possibly TRBD1 (5 bases). V dropped 0 bases and J dropped 0 bases, with 15 bases sitting between them. Germline CDR1 reads MGHRA; CDR2 reads YSYEKL. The CDR3 has 18 amino acids. CDR3 sequence (DNA): TGCGCCAGCAGCCAAGACCCGTGGCAGGGCCTAGCCAAAAACATTCAGTACTTC. This sequence encodes CASSQDPWQGLAKNIQYF.

This chain joins TRBV15 and TRBJ2-7; 9 bases are shared with TRBD1. The junction had 10 bases not matched to a gene; V was cut back by 1 base and J by 6 bases. Germline lookup yields CDR1 LNHNV and CDR2 YYDKDF (reference sequence). The CDR3 has 16 residues. The CDR3 protein is CATSRGGTGSNAEQYF. CDR3 nucleotide sequence: TGTGCCACCAGCAGAGGGGGGACAGGGAGTAATGCCGAGCAGTACTTC. Full variable domain (missing parts from reference TRBV15 and TRBJ2-7): DAMVIQNPRYQVTQFGKPVTLSCSQTLNHNVMYWYQQKSSQAPKLLFHYYDKDFNNEADTPDNFQSRRPNTSFCFLDIRSPGLGDTAMYLCATSRGGTGSNAEQYFGPGTRLTVT.

At least ten counts were recorded for this clonotype. The gene calls are TRBV28 and TRBJ1-5; TRBD1 is a possible D gene (5 bases). This CDR3 spans 15 amino acids. V lost 3 bases and J 4 bases, leaving 13 bases between the germline ends. CDR1 and CDR2 (germline): MDHEN, SYDVKM. The CDR3 spells CASSFTGGLNQPQHF. The DNA for the CDR3 is TGTGCCAGCAGTTTTACGGGGGGTCTTAATCAGCCCCAGCATTTT.

This clonotype occurred a few times. This chain uses TRBV5-4 with TRBJ1-2; D is possibly TRBD1 (5 bases). Trimming pared 3 bases from V and 0 bases from J, leaving 9 bases between. Germline V lookup: CDR1 SGHNT, CDR2 YYREEE (reference sequence). The CDR3 runs 14 residues. CDR3 sequence reads: CASSSRAANYGYTF. Here the CDR3 DNA reads TGTGCCAGCAGCTCCAGGGCCGCTAACTATGGCTACACCTTC.

The gene calls are TRBV27 and TRBJ1-5; D uncertain. There are 14 residues in the CDR3. Trimming removed 3 bases at V and 5 bases at J, with 11 bases between. Germline V gene lookup returns CDR1 MNHEY and CDR2 SMNVEV (reference sequence). The CDR3 coding sequence is TGTGCCAGCAGTTTGCTCGGGAAAGATCAGCCCCAGCATTTT. Its translation: CASSLLGKDQPQHF.

In regard to this clonotype: With a much larger clone just one base away, this may be a read error. The J gene is TRBJ2-1, the V gene TRBV28; 12 nucleotides agree with TRBD2. The ends lost 11 bases at V and 7 bases at J; junction bases unmatched: 15. Germline CDR1 and CDR2: MDHEN and SYDVKM. The CDR3 is made up of 16 amino acids. The CDR3 spells CACMPLAGGPANEQFF. CDR3 in DNA: TGTGCCTGCATGCCCCTAGCGGGAGGGCCTGCGAATGAGCAGTTCTTC.

A word on this clonotype: Since a much larger clone is just one base distant, this may be a read error. V and J are TRBV7-2 and TRBJ1-1, with D possibly matching TRBD1 (5 bases). Per the germline V gene, CDR1 is SGHTA and CDR2 is FQGNSA. V lost 5 bases to trimming and J lost 1 base, with 14 bases between them. The CDR3 spans 15 residues. Here the CDR3 DNA reads TGTGCCAGCAGCCGACAGCCGACAGCGAACACTGAAGCTTTCTTT. It yields the protein CASSRQPTANTEAFF.

Many counts were recorded for this clonotype. The chain employs TRBV12-3 or TRBV12-4 and TRBJ2-1, with no clear D. Trimming removed 5 bases from V and 6 bases from J, with 11 bases in between. The CDR3 is 13 amino acids. For the CDR3, the DNA is TGTGCCAGCAGTGAATCCTCCCCCAATGAGCAGTTCTTC. It encodes CASSESSPNEQFF.

This sequence joins TRBV24-1 and TRBJ2-3; D is unclear. This CDR3 contains 11 residues. Germline V gives CDR1 KGHDR, CDR2 SFDVKD. The V gene lost 9 bases and the J gene lost 2 bases, with 5 bases spanning the gap. In DNA form, the CDR3 reads TGTGCCACCTCAAACACAGATACGCAGTATTTT. It is translated as CATSNTDTQYF.

This clonotype was counted at least ten times. V is TRBV27 and J is TRBJ2-6; 7 nucleotides agree with TRBD1. This CDR3 is built from 15 residues. J gave up 3 bases and V 5 bases, and 4 bases lay outside the gene matches. Germline CDR1 MNHEY, CDR2 SMNVEV (reference sequence). The CDR3 region is CASSEGAHGANVLTF. CDR3 nucleotides: TGTGCCAGCAGTGAGGGGGCGCATGGGGCCAACGTCCTGACTTTC.